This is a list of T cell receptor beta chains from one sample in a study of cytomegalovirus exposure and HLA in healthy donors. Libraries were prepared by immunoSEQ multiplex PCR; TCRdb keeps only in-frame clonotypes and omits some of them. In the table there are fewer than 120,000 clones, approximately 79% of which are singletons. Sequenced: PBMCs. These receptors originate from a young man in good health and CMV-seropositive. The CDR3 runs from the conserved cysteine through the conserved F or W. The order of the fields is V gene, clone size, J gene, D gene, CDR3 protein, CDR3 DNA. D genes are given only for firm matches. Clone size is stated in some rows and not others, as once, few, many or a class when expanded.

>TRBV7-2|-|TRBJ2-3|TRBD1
CASSLIGGLDTQYF
TGTGCCAGCAGCTTAATAGGGGGCTTAGATACGCAGTATTTT
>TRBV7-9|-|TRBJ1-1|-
CASSPSTGSTEAFF
TGTGCCAGCAGCCCGTCCACCGGGTCCACTGAAGCTTTCTTT
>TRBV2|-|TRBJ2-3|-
CASSMIWRGRDTQYF
TGTGCCAGCAGCATGATCTGGAGGGGGCGGGATACGCAGTATTTT
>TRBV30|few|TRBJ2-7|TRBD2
CAWRREGGFRGSYEQYF
TGTGCCTGGAGACGCGAGGGAGGGTTTAGGGGCTCCTACGAGCAGTACTTC
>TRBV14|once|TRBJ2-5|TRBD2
CASRPTSGGTQETQYF
TGTGCCAGCAGACCCACTAGCGGGGGGACCCAAGAGACCCAGTACTTC
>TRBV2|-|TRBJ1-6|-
CASSNEETGTPLHF
TGTGCCAGCAGCAACGAAGAAACCGGGACACCCCTCCACTTT
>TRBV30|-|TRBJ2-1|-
CAWSPTTASYNEQFF
TGTGCCTGGAGTCCGACGACAGCCTCCTACAATGAGCAGTTCTTC
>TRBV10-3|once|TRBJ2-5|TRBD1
CAISADTSGTGEETQYF
TGTGCCATCAGTGCCGACACCTCCGGGACAGGGGAAGAGACCCAGTACTTC
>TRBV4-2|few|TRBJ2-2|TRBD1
CASSHQQGATGELFF
TGTGCCAGCAGCCACCAACAGGGGGCGACCGGGGAGCTGTTTTTT
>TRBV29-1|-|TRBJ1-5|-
CSVERGPNQPQHF
TGCAGCGTTGAACGAGGGCCCAATCAGCCCCAGCATTTT
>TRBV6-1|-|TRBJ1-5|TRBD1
CASSATGTGGRRSPQHF
TGTGCCAGCAGTGCGACCGGGACAGGGGGCCGCCGATCGCCCCAGCATTTT
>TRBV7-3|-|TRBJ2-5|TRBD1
CASSQRQGLVETQYF
TGTGCCAGCAGTCAAAGACAGGGGTTAGTTGAGACCCAGTACTTC
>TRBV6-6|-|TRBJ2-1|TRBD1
CASSYREQGNEQFF
TGTGCCAGCAGTTACAGAGAACAGGGGAATGAGCAGTTCTTC
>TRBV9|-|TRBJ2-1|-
CASSVTESSEQFF
TGTGCCAGCAGCGTAACTGAAAGTTCTGAGCAGTTCTTC
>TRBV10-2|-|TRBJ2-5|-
CASRTSSLGETQYF
TGCGCCAGCAGAACTAGCTCTCTTGGTGAGACCCAGTACTTC
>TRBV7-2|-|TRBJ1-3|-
CASSFQATSGNTIYF
TGTGCCAGCAGCTTTCAGGCTACCTCTGGAAACACCATATATTTT
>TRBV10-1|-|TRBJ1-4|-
CASTHMFPRGGLTNEKLFF
TGCGCCAGCACCCACATGTTCCCGCGGGGCGGGCTCACTAATGAAAAACTGTTTTTT
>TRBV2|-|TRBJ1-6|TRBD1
CASRGVRTGSNSPLHF
TGTGCCAGCAGGGGCGTCAGGACAGGGAGTAATTCACCCCTCCACTTT
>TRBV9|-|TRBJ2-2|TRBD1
CASSDLPRGLGELFF
TGTGCCAGCAGCGACCTTCCCAGGGGGCTCGGGGAGCTGTTTTTT
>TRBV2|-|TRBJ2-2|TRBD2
CASSEAQRGYTGELFF
TGTGCCAGCAGTGAAGCCCAGCGGGGGTACACCGGGGAGCTGTTTTTT
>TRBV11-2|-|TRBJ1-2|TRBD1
CASSLEGQGGGYTF
TGTGCCAGCAGCTTAGAAGGACAGGGAGGAGGCTACACCTTC
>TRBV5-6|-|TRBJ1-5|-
CASSIRDTNQPQHF
TGTGCCAGCAGCATCCGGGACACTAATCAGCCCCAGCATTTT
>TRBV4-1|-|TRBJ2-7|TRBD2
CASSPSGGASYEQYF
TGCGCCAGCAGCCCCAGCGGGGGTGCTTCCTACGAGCAGTACTTC
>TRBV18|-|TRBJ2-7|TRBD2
CASSPSPTSGGADEQYF
TGTGCCAGCTCACCAAGTCCGACTAGCGGGGGGGCCGACGAGCAGTACTTC
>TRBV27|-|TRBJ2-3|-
CASSFWQSTDTQYF
TGTGCCAGCAGTTTTTGGCAGAGCACAGATACGCAGTATTTT
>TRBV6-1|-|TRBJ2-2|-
CASSELVGSNTGELFF
TGTGCCAGCAGTGAACTTGTGGGCTCAAACACCGGGGAGCTGTTTTTT
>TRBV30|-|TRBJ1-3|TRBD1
CAWSVLRGPSGNTIYF
TGTGCCTGGAGTGTACTCAGGGGGCCCTCTGGAAACACCATATATTTT
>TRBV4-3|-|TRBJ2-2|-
CASSQDFATTNTGELFF
TGCGCCAGCAGCCAAGATTTTGCAACTACGAACACCGGGGAGCTGTTTTTT
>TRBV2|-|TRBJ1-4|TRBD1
CASSLQGKLFF
TGTGCCAGCAGTCTACAGGGGAAACTGTTTTTT
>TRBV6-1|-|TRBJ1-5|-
CASSEITSNQPQHF
TGTGCCAGCAGTGAAATTACTTCCAATCAGCCCCAGCATTTT
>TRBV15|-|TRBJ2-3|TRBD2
CATSAPGAGGRDTQYF
TGTGCCACCAGCGCGCCCGGGGCGGGGGGAAGAGATACGCAGTATTTT
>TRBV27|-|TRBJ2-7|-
CASSLAAVPQYF
TGTGCCAGCAGTTTAGCGGCGGTTCCCCAGTACTTC
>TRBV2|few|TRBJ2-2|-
CASSDPLTGGPPANTGELFF
TGTGCCAGCAGTGACCCACTTACGGGGGGCCCCCCCGCGAACACCGGGGAGCTGTTTTTT
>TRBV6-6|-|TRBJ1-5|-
CASSFSGSGNQPQHF
TGTGCCAGCAGTTTTTCGGGGAGCGGCAATCAGCCCCAGCATTTT
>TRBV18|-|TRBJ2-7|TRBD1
CASRTGIDEQYF
TGTGCCAGCCGGACAGGGATCGACGAGCAGTACTTC
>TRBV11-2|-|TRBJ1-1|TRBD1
CASSSGQGGRAEAFF
TGTGCCAGCAGCTCGGGACAGGGAGGGCGCGCTGAAGCTTTCTTT
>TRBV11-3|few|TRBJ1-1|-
CASSSRDIPIF
TGTGCCAGCAGCTCCCGGGACATTCCTATCTTT
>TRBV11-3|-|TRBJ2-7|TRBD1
CASSLRDRAYEQYF
TGTGCCAGCAGCTTGCGGGACAGGGCCTACGAGCAGTACTTC
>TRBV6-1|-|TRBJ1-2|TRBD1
CASRGQAEGYTF
TGTGCCAGCAGGGGACAGGCAGAAGGCTACACCTTC
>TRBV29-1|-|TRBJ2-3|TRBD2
CSAVAGGPDTQYF
TGCAGCGCTGTAGCGGGGGGGCCCGATACGCAGTATTTT
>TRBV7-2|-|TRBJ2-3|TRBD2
CASSLEGGGGVDTQYF
TGTGCCAGCAGCTTAGAAGGGGGCGGGGGGGTAGATACGCAGTATTTT
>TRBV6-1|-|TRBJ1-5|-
CASRLVSSNQPQHF
TGTGCCAGCAGACTGGTCTCTAGCAATCAGCCCCAGCATTTT
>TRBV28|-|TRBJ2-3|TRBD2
CASSFPPGLEDTQYF
TGTGCCAGCAGTTTCCCTCCGGGACTAGAAGATACGCAGTATTTT
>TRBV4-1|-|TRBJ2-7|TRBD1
CASSRPGQGSEQYF
TGCGCCAGCAGCCGCCCGGGACAGGGGAGCGAGCAGTACTTC
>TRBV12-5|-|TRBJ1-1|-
CASGFRLRDTEAFF
TGTGCTAGTGGTTTCAGGTTGCGAGACACTGAAGCTTTCTTT
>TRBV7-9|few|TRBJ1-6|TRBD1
CASSTQAGTGNSPLHF
TGTGCCAGCAGCACTCAGGCCGGGACAGGGAATTCACCCCTCCACTTT
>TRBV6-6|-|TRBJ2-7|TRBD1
CASSYSGRDRGEQYF
TGTGCCAGCAGTTACTCCGGGAGGGACAGGGGCGAGCAGTACTTC
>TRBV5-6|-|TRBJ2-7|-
CASSLGGYEQYF
TGTGCCAGCAGCTTGGGAGGCTACGAGCAGTACTTC
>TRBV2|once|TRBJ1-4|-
CASGGGVLGLFF
TGTGCCAGCGGAGGGGGGGTCCTTGGTCTGTTTTTT
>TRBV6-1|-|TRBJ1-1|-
CASSGLGGNTEAFF
TGTGCCAGCAGTGGGCTTGGAGGGAACACTGAAGCTTTCTTT
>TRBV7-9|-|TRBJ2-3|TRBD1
CASSLGQGVTDTQYF
TGTGCCAGCAGCTTAGGACAGGGGGTCACAGATACGCAGTATTTT